This TCR beta chain comes out of a study of blood T cell repertoires in COVID-19. In the study overall: The United States, Italy and Spain were the sources of the acute and convalescent COVID-19 samples. PBMCs, B-cell-depleted T cells, or T cells provided the cDNA or gDNA that made up the material.

In the study's own analysis: Counts of nucleated cells, estimated from reference gene primer amplification, were obtained. Measured with immunoSEQ multiplex PCR; TCRdb has only the in-frame clones, and not every one. V and J calls and clone size come straight from that table; D and trimming were deduced from the DNA. The sample holds under 150,000 clones; approximately 80% are singletons and the top ten take 4.5%. The CDR3 consists of 18 residues. V was clipped by 2 bases and J by 3 bases; unmatched bases: 9. From germline, CDR1 is MDHEN and CDR2 SYDVKM. The origin of this receptor is a woman of 80 years or more with active or convalescent COVID-19. The sequenced sample consisted of peripheral blood. This chain links TRBV28 with TRBJ1-6; TRBD1 matches 8 bases. This CDR3 is CASSLRGRGQIYNSPLHF. CDR3 DNA: TGTGCCAGCAGTTTAAGGGGCAGGGGGCAGATCTATAATTCACCCCTCCACTTT.